The 24 T cell receptor beta chains below come from one sample, sequenced in a study of blood T cell repertoires in COVID-19 (dated by TCRdb to the early 2020s). Library prep was done by the immunoSEQ multiplex PCR assay. As stored in TCRdb, this immuneACCESS dataset retains in-frame rearrangements with V and J assigned. A fraction of the clones does not appear; measured against another copy, unresolved V genes explain less than half of the discrepancy, and the remainder lacks a known reason. This sample lists about 160,000 clones; 90% were detected once. Of the sample, roughly a sixth is held by the ten largest clones. Source material: peripheral blood. Receptors were obtained from a man aged 55 to 69 with active or convalescent COVID-19.

A few counts support this clone. The V gene is TRBV5-4, the J gene TRBJ1-1; D perhaps matches TRBD1 (5 bases). The V end lost 0 bases, the J end lost 1 base, and 19 bases lay between the germline ends. The CDR3 loop spans 18 amino acids. CDR1 and CDR2 from the germline V gene are SGHNT and YYREEE (reference sequence). Here the CDR3 reads CASSLELLDRRTNTEAFF. The CDR3, as DNA: TGTGCCAGCAGCTTGGAGCTACTCGACAGACGAACGAACACTGAAGCTTTCTTT.

J is TRBJ2-1 and V is TRBV9; a weak D match, TRBD2 (6 bases). V gave up 0 bases and J gave up 3 bases, with 10 bases separating them. The CDR3 sequence is 15 residues long. The germline CDR1 and CDR2 sequences are SGDLS and YYNGEE. The CDR3 bases are TGTGCCAGCAGCGTAGATGGACTATTCTACAATGAGCAGTTCTTC. This translates into CASSVDGLFYNEQFF.

CDR3 bases: TGTGCCAGCAGGGGACACTCCGTTACTGAAGCTTTCTTT. This sequence encodes CASRGHSVTEAFF. The V gene is TRBV2, the J gene TRBJ1-1, with D perhaps TRBD1 (6 bases). The CDR3 has 13 amino acids. The V gene's germline CDR1 is SNHLY and CDR2 FYNNEI. V gave up 6 bases and J gave up 5 bases, with 13 bases separating them.

V and J are TRBV12-3 or TRBV12-4 and TRBJ2-5, with 9 bases fitting TRBD1. The CDR3 consists of 13 residues. V gave up 8 bases and J gave up 5 bases; unmatched junction bases: 6. This CDR3 is CASQQGARETQYF. The CDR3 DNA is TGTGCCAGCCAACAGGGGGCTCGGGAGACCCAGTACTTC.

The chain uses TRBV5-4 and TRBJ1-2; the match to TRBD1 covers 9 bases. Unmatched junction bases numbered 7, after V lost 0 bases and J lost 4 bases. This CDR3 comprises 16 residues. Germline-derived CDR1 and CDR2 are SGHNT and YYREEE (reference sequence). The CDR3 here is CASSLAGGQGSYGYTF. Here the CDR3 DNA reads TGTGCCAGCAGCTTGGCAGGTGGACAGGGGTCCTATGGCTACACCTTC.

V usage is TRBV6-5 and J usage is TRBJ2-3, with TRBD1 identical over 7 bases. V lost 6 bases, J lost 0 bases, and 3 bases stayed unmatched. This CDR3 is built from 14 residues. Germline CDR1 and CDR2: MNHEY and SVGAGI. In DNA form, the CDR3 reads TGTGCCAGCAGAGACAGGGTTAGCACAGATACGCAGTATTTT. As protein: CASRDRVSTDTQYF.

Only one count was recorded for this clone. The gene calls are TRBV29-1 and TRBJ1-1; no clear D gene. V was shortened by 5 bases and J by 1 base, with 8 bases between the two germline ends. CDR1 and CDR2 (germline): SQVTM, ANQGSEA. The CDR3 totals 12 residues. CDR3 protein: CSVITANTEAFF. The DNA of the CDR3 is TGCAGCGTTATTACAGCGAACACTGAAGCTTTCTTT.

J is TRBJ2-2 and V is TRBV5-5, with D possibly matching TRBD1 (5 bases). Trimming left V 2 bases short and J 4 bases short, with 9 bases between. The CDR3 length is 14 residues. Germline V gene sequence: CDR1 SGHKS, CDR2 YYEKEE (reference sequence). The DNA of the CDR3 is TGTGCCAGCAGCTTTACAGGCACCACCGGGGAGCTGTTTTTT. Translating it yields CASSFTGTTGELFF.

The chain links TRBV27 to TRBJ2-7; possibly TRBD2 for D (6 bases). Germline CDR1 is MNHEY and CDR2 is SMNVEV (reference sequence). The CDR3 extends over 13 amino acids. Trimming removed 8 bases from V and 0 bases from J, with 11 bases in between. CDR3 protein: CASGSGRSYEQYF. The DNA of the CDR3 is TGTGCCAGCGGTAGCGGACGCTCCTACGAGCAGTACTTC.

This clone was observed a single time. The chain carries TRBV28 and TRBJ2-5; 7 bases agree with TRBD1. The CDR3 runs to 14 residues. V shed 1 base and J 7 bases; nucleotides not matched to a gene: 6. Germline loops: CDR1 MDHEN, CDR2 SYDVKM. The CDR3 reads CASSLLGGWVTQYF. The CDR3, as DNA: TGTGCCAGCAGTTTATTAGGGGGCTGGGTGACCCAGTACTTC.

This chain joins TRBV6-6 and TRBJ1-4, with TRBD1 identical over 8 bases. The CDR3 runs 15 residues. Germline assignment: CDR1 MNHNY and CDR2 SVGAGI (reference sequence). V lost 0 bases, J lost 8 bases, and 5 bases stayed unmatched. The DNA of the CDR3 is TGTGCCAGCAGTTACTCGGCGGCAGGGGGCGAAAAACTGTTTTTT. Encoded protein: CASSYSAAGGEKLFF.

The chain carries TRBV5-1 and TRBJ2-1, with TRBD1 matching 7 bases. This CDR3 contains 13 residues. Germline V gene sequence: CDR1 SGHRS, CDR2 YFSETQ. V trimming: 4 bases; J trimming: 5 bases; junction bases outside the gene matches: 3. CDR3 amino acids: CASSQGQNNEQFF. The CDR3 nucleotides read TGCGCCAGCAGCCAGGGACAGAACAATGAGCAGTTCTTC. Supplemented by reference TRBV5-1 and TRBJ2-1, the full variable domain reads KAGVTQTPRYLIKTRGQQVTLSCSPISGHRSVSWYQQTPGQGLQFLFEYFSETQRNKGNFPGRFSGRQFSNSRSEMNVSTLELGDSALYLCASSQGQNNEQFFGPGTRLTVL.

The rearrangement joins TRBV2 to TRBJ1-2; TRBD1 matches 7 bases. Looked up from germline, CDR1 is SNHLY and CDR2 is FYNNEI. The CDR3 is 13 residues long. Trimming removed 2 bases from V and 3 bases from J; junction bases left unmatched: 0. The chain's CDR3 is CASSEQGDYGYTF. CDR3 in DNA: TGTGCCAGCAGTGAACAGGGGGACTATGGCTACACCTTC.

This chain joins TRBV27 and TRBJ2-3; the match to TRBD2 covers 7 bases. With V trimmed by 0 bases and J by 2 bases, 2 bases remained unmatched. This CDR3 is built from 15 residues. Germline CDR1 and CDR2: MNHEY and SMNVEV (reference sequence). CDR3 residues: CASSLSGGVTDTQYF. The CDR3, as DNA: TGTGCCAGCAGTTTATCGGGGGGGGTCACAGATACGCAGTATTTT.

The chain combines TRBV11-2 with TRBJ2-1; D ambiguous. Germline CDR1 SGHAT, CDR2 FQNNGV. The ends were cut back, 3 bases at V and 8 bases at J, with 8 bases in the middle. This CDR3 has 12 amino acids. CDR3 loop: CASSLWADEQFF. The CDR3 DNA sequence: TGTGCCAGCAGCTTGTGGGCTGATGAGCAGTTCTTC.

The gene calls are TRBV18 and TRBJ1-4; weak D call: TRBD1 (5 bases). The germline CDR1 and CDR2 sequences are KGHSH and LQKENI. Trimming removed 6 bases at V and 4 bases at J, with 12 bases between. This CDR3 region has 14 residues. CDR3 loop: CASSPDTRNEKLFF. The DNA of the CDR3 is TGTGCCAGCTCGCCGGACACTCGTAATGAAAAACTGTTTTTT.

This clone was counted once. The chain recombines TRBV6-1 with TRBJ2-7; D gene uncertain. Germline V gene lookup returns CDR1 MNHNS and CDR2 SASEGT. This CDR3 spans 14 amino acids. V shed 0 bases and J shed 3 bases, with 9 bases lying between them. In DNA, the CDR3 is TGTGCCAGCAGTGAAGCCAACTCGGGCTACGAGCAGTACTTC. Encoded protein: CASSEANSGYEQYF.

This clone was seen a few times. The chain joins TRBV6-5 to TRBJ1-4; D not resolved. Germline V gene data show CDR1 as MNHEY and CDR2 as SVGAGI. V was shortened by 2 bases and J by 4 bases, with 5 bases between the two germline ends. CDR3 length equals 13 residues. In nucleotides, the CDR3 is TGTGCCAGCAGTTACCGCGATAATGAAAAACTGTTTTTT. The encoded protein is CASSYRDNEKLFF.

This chain connects TRBV7-7 to TRBJ1-5; the D is unclear. Trimming left V 1 base short and J 5 bases short, with 6 bases between. This CDR3 has 13 residues. Germline V gene lookup returns CDR1 SSHAT and CDR2 FNYEAQ (reference sequence). This CDR3 is CASSLDRDQPQHF. DNA for the CDR3: TGTGCCAGCAGCTTAGACAGAGATCAGCCCCAGCATTTT.

This clone has just one count. The rearrangement joins TRBV5-1 to TRBJ2-7, with 8 bases matching TRBD1. The trim removed 4 bases at V and 3 bases at J, leaving 6 bases unmatched. CDR1 SGHRS and CDR2 YFSETQ come from the germline V gene. This CDR3 spans 14 amino acids. CDR3 amino acids: CASSADRANYEQYF. The CDR3 DNA sequence: TGCGCCAGCAGCGCGGACAGGGCTAACTACGAGCAGTACTTC.

V gene TRBV5-1 combines with J gene TRBJ1-5, with 7 bases fitting TRBD1. Losses at the gene ends were 2 bases for V and 7 bases for J; bases not matched to a gene: 6. Germline V lookup: CDR1 SGHRS, CDR2 YFSETQ. This CDR3 contains 14 residues. The CDR3 reads CASSLGQEGQPQHF. The CDR3 nucleotides read TGCGCCAGCAGCTTAGGACAGGAGGGACAGCCCCAGCATTTT.

This chain connects TRBV2 to TRBJ1-5; 10 bases are shared with TRBD1. The germline V gene encodes CDR1 SNHLY and CDR2 FYNNEI. V trimming: 5 bases; J trimming: 3 bases; junction bases outside the gene matches: 4. The CDR3 is 15 amino acids. DNA for the CDR3: TGTGCCAGCAGTTGGGACAGGGGATTCAATCAGCCCCAGCATTTT. Its protein is CASSWDRGFNQPQHF.

The chain has TRBV11-2 and TRBJ1-1; D call uncertain. This CDR3 is 13 amino acids long. CDR1 and CDR2 (germline): SGHAT, FQNNGV. The germline V and J ends were trimmed by 1 base and 1 base, with 4 bases remaining between them. The CDR3 is CASSLAWNTEAFF. The CDR3 DNA sequence: TGTGCCAGCAGCTTAGCGTGGAACACTGAAGCTTTCTTT.

V usage is TRBV28 and J usage is TRBJ1-2; perhaps TRBD1 as D (6 bases). This CDR3 is 12 amino acids long. V lost 1 base, J lost 7 bases, and 7 bases lay in between. Germline values: CDR1 MDHEN, CDR2 SYDVKM. In DNA form, the CDR3 reads TGTGCCAGCAGTTTATTGGACAGTGGCTACACCTTC. The encoded protein is CASSLLDSGYTF.